Listed here are 20 T cell receptor beta chains from one sample, sequenced in a study of blood T cell repertoires in COVID-19. Data came from immunoSEQ multiplex PCR; TCRdb stores just in-frame clones and leaves some out. The data contain about 120,000 clones, roughly 79% of them singletons. The sample consisted of peripheral blood. These receptors were obtained from a man aged 70-80 years with acute or convalescent COVID-19.

The rearrangement links TRBV7-2 to TRBJ1-1; TRBD1 is a possible D gene (5 bases). The V gene's germline CDR1 is SGHTA and CDR2 FQGNSA. V lost 5 bases, J lost 3 bases, and 19 bases lay in between. The CDR3 is 16 amino acids. The CDR3 loop is CASSRSEGMGDTEAFF. CDR3 DNA sequence: TGTGCCAGCAGCCGCTCGGAGGGGATGGGAGACACTGAAGCTTTCTTT.

The chain combines TRBV5-1 with TRBJ2-3; D perhaps matches TRBD2 (7 bases). V lost 7 bases, J lost 0 bases, and 9 bases lay in between. This CDR3 spans 13 amino acids. The germline V gene has CDR1 SGHRS and CDR2 YFSETQ. Here the CDR3 DNA reads TGCGCCAGCCGGGGGGCCAGCACAGATACGCAGTATTTT. This gives the protein CASRGASTDTQYF. Full variable domain (rest looked up from reference TRBV5-1 and TRBJ2-3): KAGVTQTPRYLIKTRGQQVTLSCSPISGHRSVSWYQQTPGQGLQFLFEYFSETQRNKGNFPGRFSGRQFSNSRSEMNVSTLELGDSALYLCASRGASTDTQYFGPGTRLTVL.

V usage is TRBV19 and J usage is TRBJ1-2; TRBD1 is a possible D gene (5 bases). Trimming left V 2 bases short and J 7 bases short, with 14 bases between. CDR1 and CDR2 (germline): LNHDA, SQIVND (reference sequence). CDR3 length: 14 residues. CDR3 in amino acids: CASSIIGREAGYTF. CDR3 DNA: TGTGCCAGTAGTATAATAGGCAGGGAGGCTGGCTACACCTTC.

The chain uses TRBV5-1 and TRBJ2-5; 7 nucleotides agree with TRBD2. Germline-derived CDR1 and CDR2 are SGHRS and YFSETQ. The CDR3 consists of 14 residues. V dropped 5 bases and J dropped 2; count of bases not matched to a gene: 6. This CDR3 reads CASRGGSIQETQYF. The CDR3 nucleotides read TGCGCCAGCAGGGGGGGGAGTATTCAAGAGACCCAGTACTTC. The variable domain in full, with the rest retrieved from reference TRBV5-1 and TRBJ2-5, is KAGVTQTPRYLIKTRGQQVTLSCSPISGHRSVSWYQQTPGQGLQFLFEYFSETQRNKGNFPGRFSGRQFSNSRSEMNVSTLELGDSALYLCASRGGSIQETQYFGPGTRLLVL.

The V call is TRBV10-3, the J call TRBJ1-5; TRBD1 is a possible D gene (6 bases). V was clipped by 4 bases and J by 1 base, with 8 bases between them. This CDR3 has 14 residues. Germline-derived CDR1 and CDR2 are ENHRY and SYGVKD. Here the CDR3 DNA reads TGTGCCATCAGTGGTGACAGGAGCAATCAGCCCCAGCATTTT. Protein: CAISGDRSNQPQHF.

This chain joins TRBV3-1 (or the pseudogene TRBV3-2) and TRBJ1-5, with D possibly matching TRBD1 (5 bases). CDR3 length: 15 amino acids. Germline V gene sequence: CDR1 LGHDT, CDR2 YNNKEL (reference sequence). The germline V and J ends were trimmed by 1 base and 6 bases, with 13 bases remaining between them. DNA of the CDR3: TGTGCCAGCAGCCAAGGGATCGACAGATTTCAGCCCCAGCATTTT. Its translation is CASSQGIDRFQPQHF.

V and J are TRBV4-3 and TRBJ1-6; weak D call: TRBD1 (6 bases). Germline V CDR1 and CDR2: LGHNA, YSLEER. V gave up 0 bases and J gave up 8 bases, with 14 bases separating them. This CDR3 comprises 16 residues. CDR3 sequence (DNA): TGCGCCAGCAGCCAAGAGACCGGGACATCCCATTCACCCCTCCACTTT. The encoded protein is CASSQETGTSHSPLHF.

The genes are TRBV18 and TRBJ1-1; 10 bases fit TRBD1. J lost 1 base, V lost 3 bases, and 8 bases had no gene match. Germline CDR1 and CDR2: KGHSH and LQKENI. The CDR3 length is 17 residues. The CDR3: CASSPPGTGVTNTEAFF. The CDR3 nucleotides read TGTGCCAGCTCACCCCCCGGGACAGGGGTAACGAACACTGAAGCTTTCTTT. The variable domain in full, completed from reference TRBV18 and TRBJ1-1, reads NAGVMQNPRHLVRRRGQEARLRCSPMKGHSHVYWYRQLPEEGLKFMVYLQKENIIDESGMPKERFSAEFPKEGPSILRIQQVVRGDSAAYFCASSPPGTGVTNTEAFFGQGTRLTVV.

This rearrangement joins TRBV4-3 to TRBJ1-3; 10 nucleotides match TRBD1. CDR1 is LGHNA and CDR2 is YSLEER in the germline V gene. The CDR3 runs to 18 residues. V lost 0 bases to trimming and J lost 8 bases; unmatched junction nucleotides: 13. CDR3 nucleotides: TGCGCCAGCAGCCAAGACGGCTTCGGGACAGGGGCGAGGGACACCATATATTTT. Its protein is CASSQDGFGTGARDTIYF.

The gene calls are TRBV6-5 and TRBJ2-1; 9 bases are shared with TRBD1. V gave up 5 bases and J gave up 6 bases; unmatched junction bases: 8. Germline CDR1 is MNHEY and CDR2 is SVGAGI. CDR3 length equals 15 residues. The CDR3 nucleotides are TGTGCCAGCAGTAAGGGACAGGGAACGTTCAATGAGCAGTTCTTC. It codes for CASSKGQGTFNEQFF.

The V and J genes are TRBV7-3 and TRBJ2-1; 12 bases match TRBD2. The germline gives CDR1 SGHTA, CDR2 FQGTGA. V was pared by 5 bases and J by 9 bases, with 8 bases of the junction left unmatched. The CDR3 consists of 15 residues. CDR3 protein: CASSPSSGGAGEQFF. The CDR3 DNA reads TGTGCCAGCAGCCCCTCTAGCGGGGGGGCCGGTGAGCAGTTCTTC.

The chain has TRBV9 and TRBJ1-2, with 8 bases matching TRBD1. This CDR3 contains 15 residues. Germline V lookup: CDR1 SGDLS, CDR2 YYNGEE. V lost 0 bases, J lost 7 bases, and 8 bases stayed unmatched. DNA of the CDR3: TGTGCCAGCAGCGTAGAGACAGGGGCCCTCGGTGGCTACACCTTC. Translation: CASSVETGALGGYTF. The full variable domain, completed using reference TRBV9 and TRBJ1-2, is DSGVTQTPKHLITATGQRVTLRCSPRSGDLSVYWYQQSLDQGLQFLIQYYNGEERAKGNILERFSAQQFPDLHSELNLSSLELGDSALYFCASSVETGALGGYTFGSGTRLTVV.

This clone was counted only a few times. Other DNA sequences of this sample code for an identical CDR3. The chain joins TRBV7-9 to TRBJ1-1; D might be TRBD1 (6 bases). Germline CDR1 is SEHNR and CDR2 is FQNEAQ (reference sequence). V dropped 6 bases and J dropped 1 base, with 9 bases sitting between them. This CDR3 has 13 amino acids. This CDR3 reads CASSLTGNTEAFF. The CDR3 nucleotides are TGTGCCAGCAGTTTGACAGGGAACACTGAAGCTTTCTTT.

This sequence joins TRBV4-1 and TRBJ2-7; possible D gene TRBD1, 6 bases. The V end was cut by 4 bases, the J end by 5 bases, with 15 bases between. The CDR3 is 14 amino acids. The germline V gene has CDR1 MGHRA and CDR2 YSYEKL. CDR3 loop: CASSRQDTGHEQYF. Here the CDR3 DNA reads TGCGCCAGCAGCCGTCAAGACACAGGGCACGAGCAGTACTTC.

A few counts support this clone. The chain links TRBV4-2 to TRBJ2-3, with D possibly matching TRBD1 (5 bases). V was shortened by 0 bases and J by 1 base, with 14 bases between the two germline ends. CDR1 is LGHNA and CDR2 is YNFKEQ in the germline V gene. This CDR3 has 17 amino acids. Here the CDR3 DNA reads TGTGCCAGCAGCCAAGAGTTAGGGCAGGGCGGCACAGATACGCAGTATTTT. Translated: CASSQELGQGGTDTQYF.

Concerning this clone: The same CDR3 also results from other DNA sequences found in this sample. This rearrangement joins TRBV2 to TRBJ2-5, with TRBD1 identical over 9 bases. This CDR3 is built from 12 residues. Germline V lookup: CDR1 SNHLY, CDR2 FYNNEI. J lost 4 bases, V lost 6 bases, and 0 bases had no gene match. CDR3 residues: CASRDRGETQYF. The CDR3 nucleotides are TGTGCCAGCAGGGACAGGGGAGAGACCCAGTACTTC.

The chain joins TRBV5-1 to TRBJ1-6, with D possibly matching TRBD1 (5 bases). From germline, CDR1 is SGHRS and CDR2 YFSETQ. Trimming removed 0 bases from V and 7 bases from J, with 5 bases in between. The length of the CDR3 is 13 residues. CDR3 in DNA: TGCGCCAGCAGCTTGGGACAGAATTCACCCCTCCACTTT. Its protein product is CASSLGQNSPLHF.

The rearrangement links TRBV4-3 to TRBJ1-5, with no clear D. The CDR3 totals 15 residues. From germline, CDR1 is LGHNA and CDR2 YSLEER. V dropped 0 bases and J dropped 1 base, with 7 bases sitting between them. The CDR3 DNA follows: TGCGCCAGCAGCCAAGAACTCTACAGCAATCAGCCCCAGCATTTT. Translated, it gives CASSQELYSNQPQHF.

The V gene is TRBV30, the J gene TRBJ1-2; TRBD1 matches 7 bases. The ends lost 0 bases at V and 4 bases at J; junction bases unmatched: 5. This CDR3 has 14 residues. Germline CDR1 reads GTSNPN; CDR2 reads SVGIG (reference sequence). CDR3 loop: CAWSVLYRGYGYTF. In DNA, the CDR3 is TGTGCCTGGAGTGTTTTATACAGGGGCTATGGCTACACCTTC.

The rearrangement joins TRBV7-2 to TRBJ1-3; perhaps TRBD1 as D (5 bases). The CDR3 covers 15 residues. CDR1 and CDR2 (germline): SGHTA, FQGNSA. V lost 5 bases and J 2 bases, leaving 13 bases between the germline ends. CDR3 sequence: CASSTRVGTGNTIYF. The CDR3 DNA sequence: TGTGCCAGCAGCACCAGGGTAGGGACTGGAAACACCATATATTTT.